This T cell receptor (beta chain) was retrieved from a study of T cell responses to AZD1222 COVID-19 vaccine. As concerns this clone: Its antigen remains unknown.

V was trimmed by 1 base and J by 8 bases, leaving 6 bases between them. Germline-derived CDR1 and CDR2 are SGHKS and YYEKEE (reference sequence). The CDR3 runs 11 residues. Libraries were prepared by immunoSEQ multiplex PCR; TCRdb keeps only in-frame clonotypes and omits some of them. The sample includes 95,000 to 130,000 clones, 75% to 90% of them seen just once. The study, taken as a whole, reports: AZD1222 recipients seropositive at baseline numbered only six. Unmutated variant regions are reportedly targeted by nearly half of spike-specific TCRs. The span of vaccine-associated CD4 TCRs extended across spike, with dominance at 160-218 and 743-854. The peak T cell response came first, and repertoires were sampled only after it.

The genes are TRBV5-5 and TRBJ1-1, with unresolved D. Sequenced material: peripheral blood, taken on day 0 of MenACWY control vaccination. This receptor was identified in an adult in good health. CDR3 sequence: CASSLRAEAFF. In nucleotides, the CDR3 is TGTGCCAGCAGCTTGCGGGCAGAAGCTTTCTTT. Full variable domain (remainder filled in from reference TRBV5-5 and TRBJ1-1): DAGVTQSPTHLIKTRGQQVTLRCSPISGHKSVSWYQQVLGQGPQFIFQYYEKEERGRGNFPDRFSARQFPNYSSELNVNALLLGDSALYLCASSLRAEAFFGQGTRLTVV.